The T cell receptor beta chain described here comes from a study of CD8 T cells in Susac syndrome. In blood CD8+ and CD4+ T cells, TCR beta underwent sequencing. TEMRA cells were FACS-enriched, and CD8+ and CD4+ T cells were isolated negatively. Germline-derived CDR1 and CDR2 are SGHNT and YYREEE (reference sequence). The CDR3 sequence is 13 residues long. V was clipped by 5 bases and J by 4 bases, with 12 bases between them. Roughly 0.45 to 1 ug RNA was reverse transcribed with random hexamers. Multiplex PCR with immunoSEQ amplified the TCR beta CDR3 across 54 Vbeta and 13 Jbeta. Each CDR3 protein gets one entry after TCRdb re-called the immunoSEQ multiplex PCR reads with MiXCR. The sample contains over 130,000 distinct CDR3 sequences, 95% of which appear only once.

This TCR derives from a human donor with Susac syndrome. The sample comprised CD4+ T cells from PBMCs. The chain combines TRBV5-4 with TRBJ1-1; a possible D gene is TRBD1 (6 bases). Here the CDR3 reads CASRPRGGTEAFF. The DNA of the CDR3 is TGTGCCAGCAGGCCCAGAGGGGGCACTGAAGCTTTCTTT.